This T cell receptor (beta chain) appears in the sequencing data of a study of blood T cell repertoires in COVID-19. About the study: The United States, Italy and Spain supplied acute and convalescent COVID-19 samples. T cells, B-cell-depleted T cells, or PBMCs provided the cDNA or gDNA that served as material.

The CDR3 is 15 residues long. Germline V CDR1 and CDR2: LGHDT, YNNKEL (reference sequence). J gave up 1 base and V 5 bases, and 5 bases lay outside the gene matches. This clone appeared a single time. The sample holds other DNA sequences that translate to the same CDR3. As processed by the authors: Reference gene primer amplification in the assay estimated nucleated cell counts. Some clones are missing from TCRdb's copy, which holds only in-frame ones; the method was immunoSEQ multiplex PCR. V and J calls and clone size are copied from that table; D and trimming were computed from the DNA. Among fewer than 200,000 clones listed, 60% to 85% were seen once.

The sequence came from a woman aged 45-60 years with active or convalescent COVID-19. The V and J genes are TRBV3-1 (or the pseudogene TRBV3-2) and TRBJ2-3; 8 bases fit TRBD2. Sequences were obtained from peripheral blood. The CDR3 DNA sequence: TGTGCCAGCAGCACCCGGGGGGGCCGCACAGATACGCAGTATTTT. Its translation: CASSTRGGRTDTQYF.